This TCR beta chain was captured by sequencing in a study of shared clonotypes between healthy human individuals. Donors included only healthy HIV-negative adults lacking recent acute infections or vaccinations. All the donors were Caucasian adults who lived in Nashville, Tennessee. Germline lookup yields CDR1 SGDLS and CDR2 YYNGEE. The CDR3 sequence is 15 residues long. Trimming pared 0 bases from V and 2 bases from J, leaving 11 bases between. As for this clone: Its matching antigen is unknown.

TCRdb's table, derived via immunoSEQ multiplex PCR, lists solely in-frame clones and lacks some. The repertoire holds fewer than 600,000 clones, with 60% to 85% as singletons. Regarding the study as a whole: Limited genetic and exposure-history diversity came from having few donors. Sampling used blood alone; tissue repertoires probably differ.

Sequencing input: PBMCs. The TCR originated in a woman aged 35 to 49 in good health. Some clones in this sample may be carry-over from other donors' samples. The V and J genes are TRBV9 and TRBJ2-5; the D is unclear. DNA for the CDR3: TGTGCCAGCAGCGTAGGCGCACAGCCACAAGAGACCCAGTACTTC. This translates into CASSVGAQPQETQYF.